This entry describes one T cell receptor beta chain. Its antigen is unknown. Template switching introduced a universal primer site, and the cDNA bore unique molecular identifiers. MiXCR, run by TCRdb on the 5' RACE reads, gives a single entry per CDR3 protein. The sample has about 240,000 distinct CDR3 sequences; roughly 10% are singletons. The V gene lost 0 bases and the J gene lost 0 bases, with 33 bases spanning the gap. Germline CDR1 is DFQATT and CDR2 is SNEGSKA (reference sequence). The CDR3 is 22 amino acids. The data derive from a study of identical twins. Healthy Caucasian donors formed the entire cohort. Study-wide findings and caveats: Weaker excess twin sharing was observed in beta out-of-frame sequences. There were fewer insertions in abundant cord blood beta clonotypes, but memory repertoires showed no such pattern.

The source is a man aged 50 to 59 in good health. V usage is TRBV20-1 and J usage is TRBJ2-7; the D gene could be TRBD1 or TRBD2 (5 bases each). The source material was memory T cells sorted from blood. Here the CDR3 reads CSARDLLRAGRTGAPYSYEQYF. Here the CDR3 DNA reads TGCAGTGCTAGAGATCTTTTGAGGGCTGGACGGACTGGGGCTCCTTACTCCTACGAGCAGTACTTC.